The 21 T cell receptor beta chains below all came from one sample that was sequenced in a study of blood T cells in healthy people across ages. Alongside a J-beta primer mix, a sample-barcoded 5' primer served in a second PCR lasting about 7 to 11 cycles. TCRdb redid the calling of the 5' RACE reads with MiXCR, one entry per CDR3 protein. Among hundreds of thousands of distinct CDR3 sequences, roughly 32% were seen once, and the ten largest hold 15%. The sample comprised blood. These receptors all come from a woman over 75 in good health.

CDR3: CARWGGSYNEQFF. In nucleotides, the CDR3 is TGTGCCAGGTGGGGGGGCTCCTACAATGAGCAGTTCTTC. The chain links TRBV6-2 or TRBV6-3 to TRBJ2-1; 7 positions match TRBD2. CDR1 is MNHEY and CDR2 is SVGEGT in the germline V gene. The V and J ends lost 9 bases and 0 bases, in that order; junction bases with no gene match: 2. This CDR3 contains 13 residues.

This chain uses TRBV7-2 with TRBJ2-5; possible D gene TRBD1, 6 bases. The CDR3 covers 15 residues. Between the trimmed V and J ends, which lost 3 bases and 3 bases, there was a span of 14 bases. Germline CDR1 and CDR2: SGHTA and FQGNSA. In DNA, the CDR3 is TGTGCCAGCAGCTTTGGAACCGACAGGAAAGAGACCCAGTACTTC. This encodes CASSFGTDRKETQYF.

The sample holds many counts of this clonotype. The rearrangement uses TRBV29-1 and TRBJ1-1; no clear D gene. Trimming shortened V by 2 bases and J by 1 base, and 5 bases separated the two germline ends. Per germline, CDR1 SQVTM and CDR2 ANQGSEA. This CDR3 comprises 12 residues. CDR3 DNA: TGCAGCGTTGAACCGGGGAACACTGAAGCTTTCTTT. This codes for CSVEPGNTEAFF.

For this clonotype: Just one base apart from a much larger clone, this may be a read error. This chain uses TRBV28 with TRBJ2-4, with D perhaps given as TRBD1 or TRBD2 (7 bases each). CDR3 length: 15 residues. Germline V gene data show CDR1 as MDHEN and CDR2 as SYDVKM. CDR3 protein: CASRTQGEGAYEQNF. CDR3 sequence (DNA): TGTGCCAGCAGGACTCAGGGGGAGGGGGCGTACGAGCAGAACTTC.

As to this clonotype: Being one base from a much bigger clone, this may be a read error. The chain carries TRBV20-1 and TRBJ1-2; D may be TRBD1 (5 bases). There are 12 residues in the CDR3. Germline V gene data show CDR1 as DFQATT and CDR2 as SNEGSKA (reference sequence). The CDR3 nucleotides are TGCAGCGCCCGAGAGACAGTCCATGGCTACACCTTC. It translates to CSARETVHGYTF.

This clonotype has only a few counts. A read error is possible here, since a much larger clone lies one base away. The chain carries TRBV20-1 and TRBJ2-7; tentatively, D is TRBD1 (5 bases). The germline gives CDR1 DFQATT, CDR2 SNEGSKA (reference sequence). This CDR3 region has 14 residues. The germline V and J ends were trimmed by 1 base and 1 base, with 11 bases remaining between them. The CDR3 reads CSARGVGLSYEQYF. As DNA, the CDR3 is TGCAGTGCTAGAGGGGTGGGGCTTTCCTACGAGCAGTACTTC.

The chain carries TRBV3-1 and TRBJ2-7, with D perhaps TRBD1 or TRBD2 (5 bases each). Germline CDR1 is LGHDT and CDR2 is YNNKEL (reference sequence). The V end lost 0 bases, the J end lost 1 base, and 22 bases lay between the germline ends. The CDR3 is 19 amino acids. DNA for the CDR3: TGTGCCAGCAGCCAAGATGCCGTATCTTACCAGGGACCATCCTACGAGCAGTACTTC. This codes for CASSQDAVSYQGPSYEQYF.

Points on this clonotype: Its ends do not fully match the called genes, so a read error is possible. This sequence joins TRBV6-1 and TRBJ2-1, with D unresolved. The CDR3 has 15 amino acids. Per the germline V gene, CDR1 is MNHNS and CDR2 is SASEGT. The CDR3 bases are TGTACCAGCAGTGAAGTAGTGGGCCAGTACAATGAGCAGTTCTTC. The encoded protein is CTSSEVVGQYNEQFF.

Details on this clonotype: One base away lies a much larger clone, so this may be a sequencing read error. The chain carries TRBV9 and TRBJ2-1; D possibly uses TRBD1 or TRBD2 (6 bases each). This CDR3 contains 15 residues. Between the trimmed V and J ends, which lost 0 bases and 4 bases, there was a span of 11 bases. Germline CDR1 is SGDLS and CDR2 is YYNGEE. The chain's CDR3 is CASSVVSGAYNEQFF. CDR3 coding DNA: TGTGCCAGCAGCGTAGTATCGGGGGCGTACAATGAGCAGTTCTTC.

This clonotype was counted ten times or more. The chain employs TRBV5-1 and TRBJ2-5; D assignment may be TRBD1 or TRBD2 (5 bases each). Judging by the DNA end, TRBJ2-7 fits better; the J call may be wrong. This CDR3 is 13 amino acids long. The germline gives CDR1 SGHRS, CDR2 YFSETQ. The DNA for the CDR3 is TGCGCCAGCAGCCTCGGGACGGTCTACGAGCAGTACTTC. Amino acid sequence: CASSLGTVYEQYF.

Ten or more counts support this clonotype. The V gene is TRBV4-2, the J gene TRBJ2-5, with TRBD2 as a possible D gene (7 bases). V dropped 0 bases and J dropped 6 bases, with 11 bases sitting between them. Per the germline V gene, CDR1 is LGHNA and CDR2 is YNFKEQ. The CDR3 covers 14 residues. CDR3 DNA sequence: TGTGCCAGCAGCCAAGAGGGGGGGCGCCAGACCCAGTACTTC. Its protein is CASSQEGGRQTQYF.

By proportion, this clonotype is medium-sized. The gene calls are TRBV29-1 and TRBJ2-5, with D unresolved. The germline V gene encodes CDR1 SQVTM and CDR2 ANQGSEA. The V and J ends lost 6 bases and 3 bases respectively, with 23 bases between them. This CDR3 contains 16 residues. In DNA form, the CDR3 reads TGCAGCGTAAAAAGGCGCCTCGGCAGGCTGGAAGAGACCCAGTACTTC. Translation gives CSVKRRLGRLEETQYF.

In its sample, this clonotype was seen many times. This rearrangement joins TRBV9 to TRBJ2-3; unclear D gene. CDR1 is SGDLS, CDR2 YYNGEE, per germline. V dropped 1 base and J dropped 0 bases, with 6 bases sitting between them. This CDR3 has 14 amino acids. The CDR3 is CASSVYRSTDTQYF. The CDR3 DNA reads TGTGCCAGCAGCGTATACAGAAGCACAGATACGCAGTATTTT.

This clonotype was seen repeatedly, ten times or more. Written as DNA, the CDR3 is TGCAGTGCTAGTAGGTGGCGGGGGGAGCTAAATGAGCAGTTCTTC. It specifies CSASRWRGELNEQFF. The chain couples TRBV20-1 to TRBJ2-1; 8 bases line up with TRBD2. This CDR3 is built from 15 residues. Per the germline V gene, CDR1 is DFQATT and CDR2 is SNEGSKA (reference sequence). With 3 bases clipped from V and 7 bases from J, the junction kept 11 bases outside the gene matches.

The chain is built from TRBV29-1 and TRBJ2-7, with 12 bases matching TRBD2. V was clipped by 6 bases and J by 3 bases; unmatched bases: 6. Germline V gene lookup returns CDR1 SQVTM and CDR2 ANQGSEA. The length of the CDR3 is 14 residues. The CDR3 is CSVLAGGNSYEQYF. Here the CDR3 DNA reads TGCAGCGTCCTAGCGGGAGGGAATAGCTACGAGCAGTACTTC.

The J gene is TRBJ2-2, the V gene TRBV6-1; a possible D gene is TRBD1 (6 bases). V lost 8 bases, J lost 3 bases, and 19 bases lay in between. The CDR3 extends over 16 amino acids. The germline V gene has CDR1 MNHNS and CDR2 SASEGT. In nucleotides, the CDR3 is TGTGCCAGCGCAACCGCCGGGACAACCTACACCGGGGAGCTGTTTTTT. Translating it yields CASATAGTTYTGELFF.

The gene calls are TRBV20-1 and TRBJ2-7; the D gene is possibly TRBD2 (5 bases). V was pared by 3 bases and J by 4 bases, with 16 bases between. From germline, CDR1 is DFQATT and CDR2 SNEGSKA (reference sequence). The CDR3 contains 14 residues. The CDR3 DNA sequence: TGCAGTGCTAGGGAGCTGTCGGGGTCGTACGAGCAGTACTTC. Translated: CSARELSGSYEQYF.

As concerns this clonotype: One end of the junction varies from germline; a read error may be responsible. The chain uses TRBV5-1 and TRBJ2-3, with a possible D match to TRBD1 (5 bases). CDR1 SGHRS and CDR2 YFSETQ come from the germline V gene. This CDR3 comprises 16 residues. CDR3 region: CARSLRRQYPTDTQYF. CDR3 DNA sequence: TGCGCCCGCAGCTTGAGGCGACAGTACCCCACAGATACGCAGTATTTT.

Turning to this clonotype: A read error is possible here, since a much larger clone lies one base away. The J gene is TRBJ1-5, the V gene TRBV4-2, with a tentative D call TRBD1 (5 bases). Trimming removed 1 base from V and 2 bases from J, with 18 bases in between. Per germline, CDR1 LGHNA and CDR2 YNFKEQ. The CDR3 is made up of 18 amino acids. CDR3 amino acids: CASSQAGTLNIGNQPQHF. The CDR3 coding sequence is TGTGCCAGCAGCCAAGCAGGGACGCTCAACATCGGCAATCAGCCCCAGCATTTT.

The table lists this clonotype with many counts. V gene TRBV20-1 combines with J gene TRBJ2-5; a weak D match, TRBD2 (6 bases). The V end was cut by 3 bases, the J end by 5 bases, with 16 bases between. Germline CDR1 is DFQATT and CDR2 is SNEGSKA (reference sequence). The CDR3 extends over 14 amino acids. The CDR3 bases are TGCAGTGCTAGGCCCTTGACGGGGAGGGAGACCCAGTACTTC. The encoded protein is CSARPLTGRETQYF.

The chain couples TRBV20-1 to TRBJ2-6; D not resolved. The CDR3 loop spans 17 amino acids. Germline V CDR1 and CDR2: DFQATT, SNEGSKA (reference sequence). The germline V and J ends were trimmed by 2 bases and 2 bases, with 16 bases remaining between them. The CDR3 DNA reads TGCAGTGCTAGATTTTGGGCGCAGGCCCCTGGGGCCAACGTCCTGACTTTC. Its translation is CSARFWAQAPGANVLTF.